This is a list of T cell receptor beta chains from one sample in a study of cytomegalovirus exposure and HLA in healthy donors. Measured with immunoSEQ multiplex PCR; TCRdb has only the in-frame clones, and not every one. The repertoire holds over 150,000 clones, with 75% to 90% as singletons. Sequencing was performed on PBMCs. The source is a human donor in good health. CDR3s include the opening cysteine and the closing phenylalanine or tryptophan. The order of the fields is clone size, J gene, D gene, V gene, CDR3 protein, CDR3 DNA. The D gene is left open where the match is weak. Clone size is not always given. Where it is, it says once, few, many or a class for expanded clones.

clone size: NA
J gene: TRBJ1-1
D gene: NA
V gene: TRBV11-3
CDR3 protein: CASSFHQNTEAFF
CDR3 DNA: TGTGCCAGCAGCTTCCATCAGAACACTGAAGCTTTCTTT

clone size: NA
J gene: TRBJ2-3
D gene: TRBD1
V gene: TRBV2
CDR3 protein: CASSRTGSTDTQYF
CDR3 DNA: TGTGCCAGCAGTAGGACAGGCAGCACAGATACGCAGTATTTT

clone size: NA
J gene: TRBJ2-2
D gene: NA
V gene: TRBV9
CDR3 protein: CASSGDREDGELFF
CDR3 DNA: TGTGCCAGCAGCGGAGACAGGGAGGACGGGGAGCTGTTTTTT

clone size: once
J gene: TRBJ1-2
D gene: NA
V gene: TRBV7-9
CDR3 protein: CASRSLDNPGDTF
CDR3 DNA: TGTGCCAGCAGATCCTTAGACAACCCCGGGGACACCTTC

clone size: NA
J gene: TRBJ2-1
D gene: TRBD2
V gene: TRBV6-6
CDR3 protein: CASSPLRGGYNEQFF
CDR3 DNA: TGTGCCAGCAGTCCCTTGCGGGGGGGCTACAATGAGCAGTTCTTC

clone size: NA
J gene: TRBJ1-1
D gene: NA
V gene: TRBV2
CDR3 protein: CASRLSDTEAFF
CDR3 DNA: TGTGCCAGCAGACTCTCGGACACTGAAGCTTTCTTT

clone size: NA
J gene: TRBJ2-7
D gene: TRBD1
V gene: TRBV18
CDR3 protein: CASSPDRGSNEQYF
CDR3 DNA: TGTGCCAGCTCACCCGACAGGGGGAGTAACGAGCAGTACTTC

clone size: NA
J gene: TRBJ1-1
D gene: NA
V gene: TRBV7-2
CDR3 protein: CASSLDSWSTEAFF
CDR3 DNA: TGTGCCAGCAGCTTAGACTCTTGGAGCACTGAAGCTTTCTTT

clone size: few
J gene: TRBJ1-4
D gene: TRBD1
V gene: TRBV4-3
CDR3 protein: CASSQEWTGVEKLFF
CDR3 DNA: TGCGCCAGCAGCCAAGAGTGGACAGGGGTCGAAAAACTGTTTTTT

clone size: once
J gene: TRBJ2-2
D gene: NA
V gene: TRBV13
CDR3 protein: CASSQSPGEGTGELFF
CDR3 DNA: TGTGCCAGCAGCCAAAGCCCCGGGGAAGGCACCGGGGAGCTGTTTTTT

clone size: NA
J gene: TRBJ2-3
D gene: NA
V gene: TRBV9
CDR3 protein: CASSEDTSTDTQYF
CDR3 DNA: TGTGCCAGCAGCGAAGACACCAGCACAGATACGCAGTATTTT

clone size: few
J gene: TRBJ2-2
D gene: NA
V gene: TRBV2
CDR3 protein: CASRLGVNTGELFF
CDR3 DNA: TGTGCCAGCAGACTGGGAGTGAACACCGGGGAGCTGTTTTTT

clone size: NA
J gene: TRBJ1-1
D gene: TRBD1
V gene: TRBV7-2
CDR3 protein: CASRPDRGPAFF
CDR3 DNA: TGTGCCAGCAGACCGGACAGGGGGCCAGCTTTCTTT

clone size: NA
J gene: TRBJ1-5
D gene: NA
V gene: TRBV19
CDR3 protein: CASSFFNQPQHF
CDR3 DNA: TGTGCCAGTAGTTTCTTCAATCAGCCCCAGCATTTT

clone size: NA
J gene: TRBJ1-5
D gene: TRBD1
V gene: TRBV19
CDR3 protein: CASSTGGGQPQHF
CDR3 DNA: TGTGCCAGTAGTACAGGGGGCGGGCAGCCCCAGCATTTT

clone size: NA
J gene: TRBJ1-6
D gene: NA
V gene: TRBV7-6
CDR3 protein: CASSPGGTYNSPLHF
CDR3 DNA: TGTGCCAGCAGCCCGGGGGGAACCTATAATTCACCCCTCCACTTT

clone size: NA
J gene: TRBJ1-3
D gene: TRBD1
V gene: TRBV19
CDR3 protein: CASSIPTGTGYRNTIYF
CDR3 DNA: TGTGCCAGTAGTATCCCCACCGGGACAGGGTATCGAAACACCATATATTTT

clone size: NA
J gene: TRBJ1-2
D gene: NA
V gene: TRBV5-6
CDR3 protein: CASSFHRLYYGYTF
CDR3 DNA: TGTGCCAGCAGCTTCCATAGACTATACTATGGCTACACCTTC

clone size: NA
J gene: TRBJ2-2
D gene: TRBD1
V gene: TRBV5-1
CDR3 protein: CASSITGGSTGELFF
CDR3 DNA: TGCGCCAGCAGCATTACAGGGGGAAGCACCGGGGAGCTGTTTTTT

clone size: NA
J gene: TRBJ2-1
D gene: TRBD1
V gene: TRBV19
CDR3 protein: CASSTYGQVTYNEQFF
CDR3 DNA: TGTGCCAGTAGTACCTACGGACAGGTAACCTACAATGAGCAGTTCTTC

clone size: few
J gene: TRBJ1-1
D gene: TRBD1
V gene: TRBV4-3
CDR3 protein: CASSPHRGPTEAFF
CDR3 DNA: TGCGCCAGCAGCCCGCACAGGGGGCCCACTGAAGCTTTCTTT

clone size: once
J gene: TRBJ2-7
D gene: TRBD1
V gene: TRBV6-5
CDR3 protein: CASRAGTGTYEQYF
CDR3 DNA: TGTGCCAGCAGAGCCGGGACAGGAACCTACGAGCAGTACTTC

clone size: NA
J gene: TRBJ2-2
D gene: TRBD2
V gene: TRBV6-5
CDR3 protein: CASSLAGPNTGELFF
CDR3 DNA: TGTGCCAGCAGTCTAGCGGGGCCGAACACCGGGGAGCTGTTTTTT

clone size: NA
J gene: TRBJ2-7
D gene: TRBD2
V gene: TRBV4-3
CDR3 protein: CASSQGLAGSYEQYF
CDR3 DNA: TGCGCCAGCAGCCAAGGACTAGCGGGGAGTTACGAGCAGTACTTC

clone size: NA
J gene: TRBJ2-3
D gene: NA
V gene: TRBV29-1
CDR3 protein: CSVPIPGADTQYF
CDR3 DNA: TGCAGCGTTCCTATACCAGGGGCAGATACGCAGTATTTT

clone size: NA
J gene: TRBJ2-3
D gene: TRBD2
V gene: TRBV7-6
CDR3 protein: CASSLAGGGGTDTQYF
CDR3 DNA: TGTGCCAGCAGCTTAGCGGGGGGGGGAGGCACAGATACGCAGTATTTT

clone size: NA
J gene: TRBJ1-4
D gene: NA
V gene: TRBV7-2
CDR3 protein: CASSLTPGGYEKLFF
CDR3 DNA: TGTGCCAGCAGCCTAACCCCGGGGGGTTATGAAAAACTGTTTTTT

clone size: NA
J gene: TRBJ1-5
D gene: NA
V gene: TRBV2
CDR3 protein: CASHETVSNQPQHF
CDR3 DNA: TGTGCCAGCCATGAGACAGTTAGCAATCAGCCCCAGCATTTT

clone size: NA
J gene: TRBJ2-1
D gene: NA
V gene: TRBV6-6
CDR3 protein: CASSYVASMQFF
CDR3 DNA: TGTGCCAGCAGTTATGTAGCTTCTATGCAGTTCTTC

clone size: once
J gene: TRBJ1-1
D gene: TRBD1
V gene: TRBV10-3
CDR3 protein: CAIRQTGAAMNTEAFF
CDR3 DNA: TGTGCCATCAGACAAACAGGGGCCGCTATGAACACTGAAGCTTTCTTT

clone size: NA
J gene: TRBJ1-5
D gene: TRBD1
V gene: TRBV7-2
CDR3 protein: CASSQGANQPQHF
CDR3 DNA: TGTGCCAGCAGCCAGGGGGCAAATCAGCCCCAGCATTTT

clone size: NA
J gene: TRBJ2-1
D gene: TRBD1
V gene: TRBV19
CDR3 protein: CASSWDRDNEQFF
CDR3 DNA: TGTGCCAGTAGCTGGGACAGAGACAATGAGCAGTTCTTC

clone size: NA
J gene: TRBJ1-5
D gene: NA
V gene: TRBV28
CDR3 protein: CASSTETRDPLSNQPQHF
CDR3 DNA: TGTGCCAGCAGTACGGAAACACGGGATCCTCTTAGCAATCAGCCCCAGCATTTT

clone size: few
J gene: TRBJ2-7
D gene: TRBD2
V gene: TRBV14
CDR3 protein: CASSQDTSGGSYEQYF
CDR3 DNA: TGTGCCAGCAGCCAAGATACTAGCGGGGGGTCCTACGAGCAGTACTTC

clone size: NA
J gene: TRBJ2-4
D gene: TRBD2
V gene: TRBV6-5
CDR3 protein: CASSPESGGWAIQYF
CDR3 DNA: TGTGCCAGCAGCCCGGAGAGCGGGGGATGGGCCATTCAGTACTTC

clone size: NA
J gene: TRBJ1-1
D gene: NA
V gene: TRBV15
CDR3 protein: CATSREQKSEAFF
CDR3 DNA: TGTGCCACCAGCAGAGAACAGAAGTCCGAAGCTTTCTTT

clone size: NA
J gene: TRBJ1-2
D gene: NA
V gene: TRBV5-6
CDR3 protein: CASSTDRSTNYGYTF
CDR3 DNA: TGTGCCAGCAGCACCGACAGGAGCACCAACTATGGCTACACCTTC

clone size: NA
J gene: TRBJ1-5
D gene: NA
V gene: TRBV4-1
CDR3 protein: CASSQKGGIDQPQHF
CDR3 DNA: TGCGCCAGCAGCCAAAAAGGGGGTATAGATCAGCCCCAGCATTTT

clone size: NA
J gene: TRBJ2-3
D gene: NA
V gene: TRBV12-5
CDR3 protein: CASGPGIPRNTQYF
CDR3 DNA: TGTGCTAGTGGACCCGGGATACCAAGGAATACGCAGTATTTT

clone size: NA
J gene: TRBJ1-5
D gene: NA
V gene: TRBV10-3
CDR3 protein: CAISESGRDRQPQHF
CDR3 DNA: TGTGCCATCAGTGAGTCAGGGAGGGACCGACAGCCCCAGCATTTT

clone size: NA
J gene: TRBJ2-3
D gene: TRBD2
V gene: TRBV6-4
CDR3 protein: CASRTKKRGRVTDTQYF
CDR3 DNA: TGTGCCAGCAGGACGAAGAAGCGGGGCCGAGTCACAGATACGCAGTATTTT

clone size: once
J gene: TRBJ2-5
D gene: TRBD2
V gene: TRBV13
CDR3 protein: CASSLRTSGGKETQYF
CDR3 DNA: TGTGCCAGCAGCTTACGGACTAGCGGGGGGAAAGAGACCCAGTACTTC

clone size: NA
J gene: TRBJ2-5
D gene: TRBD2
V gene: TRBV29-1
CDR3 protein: CSVSREGTQYF
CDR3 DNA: TGCAGCGTCTCTCGGGAGGGGACCCAGTACTTC

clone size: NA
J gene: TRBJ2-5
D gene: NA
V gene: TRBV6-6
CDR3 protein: CASSTPAGETQYF
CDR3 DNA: TGTGCCAGCAGTACGCCTGCAGGAGAGACCCAGTACTTC

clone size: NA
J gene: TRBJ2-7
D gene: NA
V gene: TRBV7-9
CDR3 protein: CASSSSGGSYEQYF
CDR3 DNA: TGTGCCAGCAGCTCCTCGGGTGGGTCCTACGAGCAGTACTTC

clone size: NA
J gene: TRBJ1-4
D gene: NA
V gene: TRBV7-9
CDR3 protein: CASSLAGAGNEKLFF
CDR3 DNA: TGTGCCAGCAGCTTAGCGGGGGCAGGGAATGAAAAACTGTTTTTT

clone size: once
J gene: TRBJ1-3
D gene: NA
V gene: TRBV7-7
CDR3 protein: CASTPISGNTIYF
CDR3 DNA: TGTGCTAGCACCCCTATCTCTGGAAACACCATATATTTT

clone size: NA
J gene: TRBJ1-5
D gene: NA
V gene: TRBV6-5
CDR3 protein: CASRLQGNGQPQHF
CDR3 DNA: TGTGCCAGCAGACTACAGGGAAACGGCCAGCCCCAGCATTTT

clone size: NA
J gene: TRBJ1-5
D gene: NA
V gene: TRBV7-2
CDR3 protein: CASSPGRANQPQHF
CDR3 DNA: TGTGCCAGCAGCCCCGGCAGGGCAAATCAGCCCCAGCATTTT

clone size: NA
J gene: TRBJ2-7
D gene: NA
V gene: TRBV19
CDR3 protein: CASSPPGGTYFYEQYF
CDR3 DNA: TGTGCCAGTAGCCCCCCTGGGGGGACCTATTTCTACGAGCAGTACTTC

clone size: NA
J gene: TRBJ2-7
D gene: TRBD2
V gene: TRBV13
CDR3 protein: CASSPGLADVYEQYF
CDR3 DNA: TGTGCCAGCAGCCCGGGACTAGCGGATGTCTACGAGCAGTACTTC

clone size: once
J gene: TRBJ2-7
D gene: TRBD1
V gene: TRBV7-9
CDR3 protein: CASSSAGQGSSYEQYF
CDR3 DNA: TGTGCCAGCAGCTCGGCCGGACAGGGATCCTCCTACGAGCAGTACTTC

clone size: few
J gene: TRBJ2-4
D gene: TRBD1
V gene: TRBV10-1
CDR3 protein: CASSERGLTKNIQYF
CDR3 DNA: TGCGCCAGCAGTGAGAGGGGGCTGACCAAAAACATTCAGTACTTC

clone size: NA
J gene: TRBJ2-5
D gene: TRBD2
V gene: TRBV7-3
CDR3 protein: CASSLGTSGQETQYF
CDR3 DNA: TGTGCCAGCAGCCTAGGGACTAGCGGGCAAGAGACCCAGTACTTC

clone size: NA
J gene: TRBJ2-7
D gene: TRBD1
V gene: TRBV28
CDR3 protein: CASSFPVPGQGYEQYF
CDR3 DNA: TGTGCCAGCAGTTTCCCAGTCCCGGGACAGGGCTACGAGCAGTACTTC